A selection of T cell receptor beta chains follows, all from one sample in a study of control samples from healthy donors and cancer patients. Here immunoSEQ multiplex PCR was the method, and the copy in TCRdb shows in-frame clones only, minus some. There are fewer than 200,000 clones in the sample; 88% occur only once, and under 5% lies in the top ten. Sequencing used blood. The receptors here all came from a woman in her thirties in good health. CDR3s include the opening cysteine and the closing phenylalanine or tryptophan. A D gene is named only where the DNA matches it firmly. For some rows the clone size is stated as once, few or many, or as a class when expanded; others skip it.

V: TRBV10-3; J: TRBJ1-1; D: -; size: -; CDR3: CAISRGPGAEAFF; DNA: TGTGCCATCAGCAGGGGCCCAGGGGCTGAAGCTTTCTTT
V: TRBV5-5; J: TRBJ2-7; D: -; size: -; CDR3: CASSAHGGEQYF; DNA: TGTGCCAGCAGTGCCCATGGGGGCGAGCAGTACTTC
V: TRBV29-1; J: TRBJ2-5; D: TRBD2; size: few; CDR3: CSTSGLAGGRQTQYF; DNA: TGCAGCACTTCGGGACTAGCGGGAGGGCGCCAGACCCAGTACTTC
V: TRBV11-2; J: TRBJ2-3; D: -; size: -; CDR3: CASSLRSRKDTQYF; DNA: TGTGCCAGCAGCTTGAGGAGCCGCAAAGATACGCAGTATTTT
V: TRBV6-2/TRBV6-3; J: TRBJ1-2; D: -; size: -; CDR3: CASSYSIKGYGYTF; DNA: TGTGCCAGCAGTTACTCGATTAAGGGGTATGGCTACACCTTC
V: TRBV5-1; J: TRBJ2-2; D: -; size: -; CDR3: CASSLGGPAGTGELFF; DNA: TGCGCCAGCAGCTTGGGTGGCCCCGCGGGAACCGGGGAGCTGTTTTTT
V: TRBV15; J: TRBJ2-6; D: TRBD1; size: -; CDR3: CATSRRNPRQGGSGANVLTF; DNA: TGTGCCACCAGCAGACGAAACCCTAGACAGGGTGGGTCTGGGGCCAACGTCCTGACTTTC
V: TRBV3-1/TRBV3-2; J: TRBJ1-2; D: -; size: few; CDR3: CASSQGNYGYTF; DNA: TGTGCCAGCAGCCAGGGAAACTATGGCTACACCTTC
V: TRBV3-1/TRBV3-2; J: TRBJ2-2; D: -; size: -; CDR3: CASSQEWGQENTGELFF; DNA: TGTGCCAGCAGCCAAGAATGGGGGCAGGAGAACACCGGGGAGCTGTTTTTT
V: TRBV19; J: TRBJ2-7; D: TRBD2; size: -; CDR3: CASSATSGSYEQYF; DNA: TGTGCCAGTAGTGCGACTAGCGGGAGTTACGAGCAGTACTTC
V: TRBV5-1; J: TRBJ2-7; D: TRBD2; size: few; CDR3: CASSSLERESYEQYF; DNA: TGCGCCAGCAGCTCCCTAGAGCGGGAGTCCTACGAGCAGTACTTC
V: TRBV13; J: TRBJ1-6; D: -; size: -; CDR3: CASSLVGSPLHF; DNA: TGTGCCAGCAGCTTAGTTGGTTCACCCCTCCACTTT
V: TRBV3-1/TRBV3-2; J: TRBJ2-6; D: -; size: once; CDR3: CASSQGIATSSLANVLTF; DNA: TGTGCCAGCAGCCAAGGGATCGCGACCTCGTCTTTGGCCAACGTCCTGACTTTC
V: TRBV19; J: TRBJ2-6; D: -; size: -; CDR3: CASNPGLYGANVLTF; DNA: TGTGCCAGTAACCCCGGTCTATACGGGGCCAACGTCCTGACTTTC
V: TRBV7-9; J: TRBJ1-2; D: -; size: -; CDR3: CASSPAGRSYGYTF; DNA: TGTGCCAGCAGTCCGGCTGGACGGTCCTATGGCTACACCTTC
V: TRBV19; J: TRBJ2-1; D: TRBD2; size: -; CDR3: CACTPGGSSYNEQFF; DNA: TGTGCCTGCACCCCCGGGGGGAGCTCCTACAATGAGCAGTTCTTC
V: TRBV6-1; J: TRBJ2-7; D: -; size: -; CDR3: CASSERNYEQYF; DNA: TGTGCCAGCAGTGAACGAAACTACGAGCAGTACTTC
V: TRBV4-2; J: TRBJ2-3; D: TRBD2; size: -; CDR3: CASSQGAREAGNEYF; DNA: TGTGCCAGCAGCCAAGGGGCAAGGGAAGCGGGAAACGAGTATTTT
V: TRBV5-4; J: TRBJ2-3; D: -; size: few; CDR3: CASSKMNTDTQYF; DNA: TGTGCCAGCAGCAAAATGAACACAGATACGCAGTATTTT
V: TRBV19; J: TRBJ2-3; D: -; size: -; CDR3: CASSWDQRTDTQYF; DNA: TGTGCCAGTAGTTGGGACCAGCGCACAGATACGCAGTATTTT
V: TRBV5-6; J: TRBJ1-6; D: TRBD1; size: -; CDR3: CASSFYRGLNSPLHF; DNA: TGTGCCAGCAGCTTCTACAGGGGCCTAAATTCACCCCTCCACTTT
V: TRBV6-6; J: TRBJ1-6; D: -; size: -; CDR3: CASSLGEGPHSPLHF; DNA: TGTGCCAGCAGCCTCGGGGAGGGCCCCCATTCACCCCTCCACTTT
V: TRBV7-9; J: TRBJ2-7; D: -; size: -; CDR3: CASSLGGAKHEQYF; DNA: TGTGCCAGCAGCTTAGGTGGCGCTAAGCACGAGCAGTACTTC
V: TRBV19; J: TRBJ2-2; D: -; size: -; CDR3: CASGRQGRDGELFF; DNA: TGTGCCAGTGGGCGACAGGGGAGGGACGGGGAGCTGTTTTTT
V: TRBV2; J: TRBJ2-3; D: TRBD2; size: -; CDR3: CASSEIGGRGTDTQYF; DNA: TGTGCCAGCAGTGAGATAGGCGGGAGAGGCACAGATACGCAGTATTTT
V: TRBV5-6; J: TRBJ1-2; D: -; size: -; CDR3: CASSPLGSPGDYGYTF; DNA: TGTGCCAGCAGTCCCTTAGGAAGCCCAGGGGACTATGGCTACACCTTC
V: TRBV28; J: TRBJ1-1; D: TRBD1; size: -; CDR3: CASSFIGTGGMGEAFF; DNA: TGTGCCAGCAGTTTTATAGGGACAGGGGGAATGGGTGAAGCTTTCTTT
V: TRBV6-5; J: TRBJ1-1; D: -; size: -; CDR3: CASSYSRGNTEAFF; DNA: TGTGCCAGCAGTTACAGCAGGGGTAACACTGAAGCTTTCTTT
V: TRBV2; J: TRBJ2-7; D: -; size: -; CDR3: CASSEREGQGNSYEQYF; DNA: TGTGCCAGCAGTGAGCGGGAGGGACAGGGAAACTCCTACGAGCAGTACTTC
V: TRBV6-1; J: TRBJ1-2; D: TRBD1; size: -; CDR3: CASSVQRYGTGVYGYTF; DNA: TGTGCCAGCAGTGTCCAACGTTACGGGACAGGCGTCTATGGCTACACCTTC
V: TRBV5-1; J: TRBJ2-5; D: -; size: -; CDR3: CASSLSPRSRQRRQETQYF; DNA: TGCGCCAGCAGCTTGAGTCCCCGCAGCCGTCAGCGTCGCCAAGAGACCCAGTACTTC
V: TRBV5-6; J: TRBJ1-6; D: TRBD1; size: -; CDR3: CASGAGQGPTPLHF; DNA: TGTGCCAGCGGAGCGGGACAGGGACCCACTCCCCTCCACTTT
V: TRBV7-9; J: TRBJ1-1; D: TRBD1; size: -; CDR3: CASSLVPLDRANTEAFF; DNA: TGTGCCAGCAGCTTAGTCCCCCTGGACAGGGCGAACACTGAAGCTTTCTTT
V: TRBV5-1; J: TRBJ1-2; D: TRBD1; size: -; CDR3: CASSPGQGDGYTF; DNA: TGCGCCAGCAGCCCGGGACAGGGAGATGGCTACACCTTC
V: TRBV2; J: TRBJ2-1; D: -; size: -; CDR3: CASSARSEYNEQFF; DNA: TGTGCCAGCAGTGCGAGGAGCGAATACAATGAGCAGTTCTTC
V: TRBV4-2; J: TRBJ1-6; D: TRBD1; size: -; CDR3: CASSQEADRASPLHF; DNA: TGTGCCAGCAGCCAAGAGGCGGACAGGGCGTCACCCCTCCACTTT
V: TRBV5-1; J: TRBJ2-3; D: TRBD2; size: -; CDR3: CASSPGRALADTQYF; DNA: TGCGCCAGCAGCCCCGGGAGGGCCTTGGCAGATACGCAGTATTTT
V: TRBV27; J: TRBJ2-1; D: -; size: -; CDR3: CASSPGGPYNEQFF; DNA: TGTGCCAGCAGCCCCGGGGGGCCCTACAATGAGCAGTTCTTC
V: TRBV13; J: TRBJ2-5; D: -; size: once; CDR3: CASSLGRQAETQYF; DNA: TGTGCCAGCAGCTTAGGCCGGCAGGCAGAGACCCAGTACTTC
V: TRBV29-1; J: TRBJ1-1; D: TRBD1; size: -; CDR3: CSAVPRTGRTEAFF; DNA: TGCAGCGCCGTTCCTCGGACAGGGAGAACTGAAGCTTTCTTT
V: TRBV29-1; J: TRBJ1-4; D: -; size: -; CDR3: CSVPGVATNEKLFF; DNA: TGCAGCGTTCCAGGGGTTGCAACTAATGAAAAACTGTTTTTT
V: TRBV7-2; J: TRBJ2-1; D: TRBD2; size: -; CDR3: CASSLALAGGSYNEQFF; DNA: TGTGCCAGCAGCTTAGCGCTGGCGGGAGGGTCCTACAATGAGCAGTTCTTC
V: TRBV7-2; J: TRBJ1-5; D: -; size: -; CDR3: CASSLAAANQPQHF; DNA: TGTGCCAGCAGCTTAGCGGCAGCCAATCAGCCCCAGCATTTT
V: TRBV7-9; J: TRBJ1-5; D: TRBD1; size: -; CDR3: CASSRTGINQPQHF; DNA: TGTGCCAGCAGCAGGACAGGTATCAATCAGCCCCAGCATTTT
V: TRBV30; J: TRBJ2-3; D: TRBD2; size: -; CDR3: CAWGGLAGGTDTQYF; DNA: TGTGCCTGGGGTGGACTAGCGGGGGGGACGGATACGCAGTATTTT
V: TRBV14; J: TRBJ2-1; D: -; size: -; CDR3: CASSQDLGARGDEQFF; DNA: TGTGCCAGCAGCCAAGATCTCGGGGCTAGAGGGGATGAGCAGTTCTTC
V: TRBV25-1; J: TRBJ1-5; D: -; size: -; CDR3: CASGGAGKGQPQHF; DNA: TGTGCCTCCGGAGGGGCGGGGAAGGGTCAGCCCCAGCATTTT
V: TRBV5-6; J: TRBJ2-1; D: -; size: -; CDR3: CASSPWLGYNEQFF; DNA: TGTGCCAGCAGCCCCTGGTTGGGCTACAATGAGCAGTTCTTC
V: TRBV29-1; J: TRBJ2-5; D: -; size: -; CDR3: CSVGTGAEVQETQYF; DNA: TGCAGCGTTGGGACGGGGGCAGAAGTCCAAGAGACCCAGTACTTC